One and the same sample provided the 10 T cell receptor beta chains below, sequenced in a study of monozygotic twins with inflammatory bowel disease. TCRdb re-called the 5' RACE reads; one entry per CDR3 protein, DNA not given. Recorded for this sample: approximately 85,000 distinct CDR3 sequences. Sequenced: blood. These receptors were obtained from a human donor with ulcerative colitis or Crohn's disease, or a healthy co-twin of an affected twin (not recorded which).

The V and J genes are TRBV20-1 and TRBJ1-2. CDR3 length: 12 amino acids. Germline V lookup: CDR1 DFQATT, CDR2 SNEGSKA (reference sequence). The CDR3: CSASQSSRGYTF.

V usage is TRBV3-1 and J usage is TRBJ2-3. The germline V gene encodes CDR1 LGHDT and CDR2 YNNKEL (reference sequence). The CDR3 is 14 residues long. The chain's CDR3 is CASSHRQSTDTQYF.

This chain joins TRBV20-1 and TRBJ1-6; TCRdb reports TRBD1, a call that lacks DNA to check it against. There are 14 residues in the CDR3. The germline V gene encodes CDR1 DFQATT and CDR2 SNEGSKA (reference sequence). The CDR3 is CSAEGQGVRSPLHF.

The chain carries TRBV12-3 or TRBV12-4 and TRBJ1-2; TCRdb returns TRBD1, unconfirmable since there is no DNA. The CDR3 is 14 amino acids. The CDR3 sequence: CASTTRQGAGGYTF.

The CDR3 protein is CSVMGAGGLTDTQYF. The V and J genes are TRBV29-1 and TRBJ2-3; TCRdb's D call, TRBD2, is unchecked because there is no DNA. The CDR3 is 15 amino acids. The germline CDR1 and CDR2 sequences are SQVTM and ANQGSEA.

The chain combines TRBV5-4 with TRBJ1-3; TCRdb outputs TRBD1, but without DNA this stays unchecked. From germline, CDR1 is SGHNT and CDR2 YYREEE (reference sequence). The CDR3 length is 14 residues. CDR3 sequence reads: CASSSGLAGNTIYF.

This rearrangement joins TRBV5-1 to TRBJ1-1. The CDR3 is 15 residues long. Germline CDR1 and CDR2: SGHRS and YFSETQ. CDR3 sequence reads: CASSLYRELGTEAFF.

The V gene is TRBV12-3 or TRBV12-4, the J gene TRBJ2-1; TCRdb's D call of TRBD2 is untestable without DNA. This CDR3 has 12 residues. CDR3 residues: CAAASGGVEQFF.

The V and J genes are TRBV27 and TRBJ1-2. From germline, CDR1 is MNHEY and CDR2 SMNVEV (reference sequence). This CDR3 spans 13 amino acids. The CDR3 region is CASSLLPNYGYTF.

The V call is TRBV20-1, the J call TRBJ2-7. CDR1 is DFQATT and CDR2 is SNEGSKA in the germline V gene (reference sequence). The CDR3 length is 13 residues. CDR3 sequence reads: CSARILAYDEQYF.